The rows below give T cell receptor beta chains drawn from one sample of a study of cytomegalovirus exposure and HLA in healthy donors. Repertoires were generated with immunoSEQ multiplex PCR, while TCRdb's copy carries only in-frame clones and drops some. The sample records approximately 170,000 clones, roughly 76% being singletons. What was sequenced was PBMCs. The receptors were gathered from a human donor in good health. Both conserved end residues are part of each CDR3. A D gene is named only where the DNA matches it firmly. Rows give clone size only sometimes, using once, few, many, or a class for an expanded clone.

cdr3_length	v_call	d_call	j_call	clone_size	cdr3_aa	cdr3_nt
11	TRBV20-1	-	TRBJ1-2	-	CSAGGNYGYTF	TGCAGTGCAGGCGGGAACTATGGCTACACCTTC
16	TRBV18	-	TRBJ2-1	-	CASSAFEAGPLNEQFF	TGTGCCAGCTCCGCTTTCGAAGCGGGTCCCCTCAATGAGCAGTTCTTC
15	TRBV5-1	TRBD1	TRBJ1-5	-	CASSLGTGGNQPQHF	TGCGCCAGCAGCTTAGGGACAGGGGGCAATCAGCCCCAGCATTTT
15	TRBV5-1	TRBD1	TRBJ2-7	-	CASRSGTGFSYEQYF	TGCGCCAGCAGATCCGGGACAGGTTTTTCCTACGAGCAGTACTTC
14	TRBV19	TRBD1	TRBJ1-4	once	CASRGRQGYEKLFF	TGTGCCAGTAGGGGAAGACAGGGCTACGAAAAACTGTTTTTT
15	TRBV6-1	TRBD1	TRBJ2-5	-	CASRGNDRGQETQYF	TGTGCCAGCAGGGGGAATGACAGGGGTCAAGAGACCCAGTACTTC
10	TRBV20-1	-	TRBJ2-5	-	CSATDQRQYF	TGCAGTGCTACCGACCAGAGGCAGTACTTC
15	TRBV5-1	TRBD2	TRBJ2-3	few	CASSLGTSDTDTQYF	TGCGCCAGCAGCCTCGGGACTAGCGATACAGATACGCAGTATTTT
13	TRBV9	-	TRBJ1-3	few	CASSVEGVSTIYF	TGTGCCAGCAGCGTAGAGGGGGTGAGCACCATATATTTT
14	TRBV5-3	TRBD1	TRBJ2-7	-	CARSATGCPYEQYF	TGTGCCAGAAGCGCGACAGGGTGCCCCTACGAGCAGTACTTC
15	TRBV28	TRBD1	TRBJ2-1	-	CATLPTGGAGNEQFF	TGTGCCACCTTACCGACAGGGGGCGCAGGAAATGAGCAGTTCTTC
12	TRBV5-1	-	TRBJ2-2	-	CASLSNTGELFF	TGCGCCAGCCTATCCAACACCGGGGAGCTGTTTTTT
14	TRBV7-2	TRBD2	TRBJ2-1	-	CASSFGTSGNEQFF	TGTGCCAGCAGCTTTGGGACTAGCGGCAATGAGCAGTTCTTC
11	TRBV13	-	TRBJ1-1	-	CASRRSTEAFF	TGTGCCAGCCGCCGGAGTACTGAAGCTTTCTTT
16	TRBV7-6	-	TRBJ2-3	-	CASSMGLRLDTDTQYF	TGTGCCAGCAGCATGGGACTCCGACTGGACACAGATACGCAGTATTTT
18	TRBV21-1	-	TRBJ1-5	once	CASSKRDRVGKGNQPQHF	-
17	TRBV19	TRBD1	TRBJ2-7	-	CATAPGQENYGAYEQYF	TGTGCCACTGCACCGGGACAGGAGAATTATGGGGCCTACGAGCAGTACTTC
13	TRBV10-1	TRBD1	TRBJ2-7	once	CASRGQGFYEQYF	TGCGCCAGCAGGGGACAGGGTTTCTACGAGCAGTACTTC
15	TRBV5-1	-	TRBJ1-1	-	CASSLGTGMNTEAFF	TGCGCCAGCAGCTTGGGCACGGGGATGAACACTGAAGCTTTCTTT
13	TRBV5-1	-	TRBJ2-3	few	CASSPLATDTQYF	TGCGCCAGCAGCCCCCTAGCCACAGATACGCAGTATTTT
15	TRBV10-3	TRBD2	TRBJ2-3	-	CAIQAGGPGTDTQYF	TGTGCCATCCAAGCGGGGGGGCCGGGAACAGATACGCAGTATTTT
17	TRBV5-3	TRBD2	TRBJ2-1	-	CARRPGTSGGASPSKVF	TGTGCCAGAAGACCTGGGACTAGCGGGGGGGCCTCCCCCTCTAAAGTCTTC
14	TRBV6-1	TRBD1	TRBJ1-6	-	CASIFGQGSTPLHF	TGTGCCAGCATATTCGGACAGGGTTCAACGCCCCTCCACTTT
14	TRBV18	-	TRBJ1-5	-	CASSLGGGNQPQHF	TGTGCCAGCTCACTCGGGGGAGGCAATCAGCCCCAGCATTTT
17	TRBV11-2	TRBD1	TRBJ1-2	-	CASSLDRGSGTVYGYTF	TGTGCCAGCAGCTTAGATCGAGGATCTGGGACAGTCTATGGCTACACCTTC
15	TRBV7-2	-	TRBJ1-1	-	CASSLAGLAGTEAFF	TGTGCCAGCAGCTTAGCGGGCTTAGCGGGAACTGAAGCTTTCTTT
15	TRBV7-3	TRBD2	TRBJ2-1	-	CASSALAGGRNEQFF	TGTGCCAGCAGCGCCCTAGCGGGGGGGCGTAATGAGCAGTTCTTC
14	TRBV5-4	TRBD1	TRBJ2-1	-	CASMVKDRENEQFF	TGTGCCAGCATGGTTAAGGACAGGGAGAATGAGCAGTTCTTC
15	TRBV6-4	TRBD1	TRBJ2-2	-	CASSDSRGPAGELFF	TGTGCCAGCAGTGACTCGAGGGGGCCCGCCGGGGAGCTGTTTTTT
18	TRBV2	TRBD2	TRBJ2-5	-	CASSGGLGRRLAEETQYF	TGTGCCAGCAGTGGGGGGTTGGGTCGAAGACTAGCGGAAGAGACCCAGTACTTC
15	TRBV18	-	TRBJ1-2	few	CASSPLPGTNYGYTF	TGTGCCAGCTCACCACTTCCCGGGACAAACTATGGCTACACCTTC
13	TRBV9	-	TRBJ1-5	-	CASSTSTGMFQHF	TGTGCCAGCAGCACTTCGACAGGTATGTTCCAGCATTTT
12	TRBV7-2	-	TRBJ1-1	-	CASRLMNTEAFF	TGTGCCAGCAGACTAATGAACACTGAAGCTTTCTTT
13	TRBV19	TRBD1	TRBJ1-6	-	CASSPGGNSPLHF	TGTGCCAGTAGCCCAGGGGGAAATTCACCCCTCCACTTT
13	TRBV5-1	-	TRBJ1-2	-	CASSLETARGYTF	TGCGCCAGCAGCTTGGAGACAGCTAGGGGCTACACCTTC
14	TRBV25-1	-	TRBJ1-2	-	CASSEFHRDYGYTF	TGTGCCAGCAGCGAATTTCACCGGGACTATGGCTACACCTTC
14	TRBV5-1	TRBD1	TRBJ2-7	-	CASSGGTGAREQYF	TGCGCCAGCAGCGGAGGGACAGGGGCACGTGAGCAGTACTTC
13	TRBV9	TRBD1	TRBJ2-7	-	CASSPGQPYEQYF	TGTGCCAGCAGCCCGGGACAGCCCTACGAGCAGTACTTC
14	TRBV4-2	TRBD1	TRBJ1-1	once	CASSLLGTGASAFF	TGTGCCAGCAGCTTATTAGGGACAGGGGCATCCGCTTTCTTT
15	TRBV6-1	-	TRBJ2-1	-	CASISDSEIYNEQFF	TGTGCCAGCATTTCGGACAGTGAGATTTACAATGAGCAGTTCTTC
14	TRBV9	-	TRBJ1-2	-	CASSPRSTDYGYTF	TGTGCCAGCAGCCCTCGTAGCACGGACTATGGCTACACCTTC
15	TRBV28	TRBD1	TRBJ1-1	-	CASSLPDRGNTEAFF	TGTGCCAGCAGTTTGCCCGACAGGGGGAACACTGAAGCTTTCTTT
16	TRBV5-8	TRBD2	TRBJ2-7	-	CASSLLAAGGTYEQYF	TGTGCCAGCAGCTTGCTTGCAGCGGGGGGTACCTACGAGCAGTACTTC
15	TRBV5-1	-	TRBJ1-1	-	CASSLVPQRDTEAFF	TGCGCCAGCAGCTTGGTTCCACAGAGGGATACTGAAGCTTTCTTT
10	TRBV7-2	-	TRBJ1-2	-	CATRNYGYTF	TGTGCCACTCGTAACTATGGCTACACCTTC
15	TRBV7-2	-	TRBJ1-1	once	CASSWGGQVNTEAFF	TGTGCCAGCAGCTGGGGGGGCCAGGTGAACACTGAAGCTTTCTTT
16	TRBV5-4	-	TRBJ2-6	-	CASSGGEVQGANVLTF	TGTGCCAGCAGCGGCGGGGAGGTTCAAGGGGCCAACGTCCTGACTTTC
17	TRBV7-8	TRBD2	TRBJ2-1	-	CASSLALQAGGFNEQFF	TGTGCCAGCAGCTTAGCGCTACAAGCGGGGGGGTTCAATGAGCAGTTCTTC
13	TRBV29-1	-	TRBJ1-2	-	CSVEVQQDYGYTF	TGCAGCGTTGAAGTACAGCAGGACTATGGCTACACCTTC
14	TRBV9	-	TRBJ2-3	-	CASNREAATDTQYF	TGTGCCAGCAACCGAGAGGCGGCCACAGATACGCAGTATTTT
15	TRBV6-5	-	TRBJ1-1	-	CASSPLFRRETEAFF	TGTGCCAGCAGTCCATTGTTCCGGAGAGAAACTGAAGCTTTCTTT
16	TRBV13	TRBD1	TRBJ2-7	-	CASSGSGTGGTYEQYF	TGTGCCAGCAGCGGATCCGGGACAGGGGGAACCTACGAGCAGTACTTC
14	TRBV11-2	TRBD1	TRBJ1-2	-	CASSLNEGADGYTF	TGTGCCAGCAGCTTAAATGAGGGGGCGGATGGCTACACCTTC
15	TRBV5-1	-	TRBJ1-4	-	CASSTTGTLNEKLFF	TGCGCCAGCAGCACCACAGGGACCCTTAATGAAAAACTGTTTTTT
18	TRBV15	TRBD1	TRBJ2-3	-	CATSRDGGQGVFTDTQYF	TGTGCCACCAGCAGAGATGGCGGACAGGGGGTTTTCACAGATACGCAGTATTTT
15	TRBV12-5	TRBD1	TRBJ2-2	once	CASGSRDRVSGELFF	TGTGCTAGTGGTTCCCGGGACAGGGTCTCCGGGGAGCTGTTTTTT